This T cell receptor (beta chain) was observed in a study of metastatic and nonmetastatic thyroid tumors. Study information: Repertoires of blood and of tissue (tumor or nodule) from malignant and benign thyroid patients were compared.

The V gene lost 1 base and the J gene lost 3 bases, with 1 base spanning the gap. Germline V gene sequence: CDR1 LGHDT, CDR2 YNNKEL (reference sequence). The CDR3 runs 13 residues. Whole-study results and caveats: Across blood and tumor, TCR beta diversity in malignant thyroid tumors was reportedly significantly higher than in benign nodules.

A remark on this clone: Its antigen is still unknown.

TCRdb reassembled clones from the PCR reads with MiXCR. The sample holds fewer than 20,000 clones, under 30% seen once. Every patient was untreated before thyroid surgery. The chain is built from TRBV3-1 and TRBJ2-6; no firm D call. Sequencing used adjacent normal tissue. The TCR comes from a female donor with papillary thyroid cancer or a benign thyroid nodule (not recorded which). Some clones in this sample may be carry-over from other donors' samples. The CDR3, as DNA: TGTGCCAGCAGCCAAGGTGGGGCCAACGTCCTGACTTTC. Residues: CASSQGGANVLTF.